These T cell receptor beta chains were read from a single sample in a study of blood T cell repertoires in COVID-19. The data were produced by immunoSEQ multiplex PCR, yet TCRdb's version contains in-frame clones alone and is incomplete. The repertoire holds around 310,000 clones, with about 91% as singletons. What was sequenced was PBMCs or T cells enriched from blood (not recorded which). All receptors derive from a woman aged 35 to 49 who had recovered from COVID-19. CDR3s include the opening cysteine and the closing phenylalanine or tryptophan. A D gene is named only where the DNA matches it firmly. Some rows mark clone size as missing; the rest say once, few, many or name a class of expanded clone.

v_gene: TRBV21-1
d_gene: -
j_gene: TRBJ1-6
abundance: -
CDR3nt: TGTGCCAGCAGCAAAGAGGGGTTATTTTCACCCCTCCACTTT
CDR3aa: CASSKEGLFSPLHF

v_gene: TRBV7-9
d_gene: TRBD2
j_gene: TRBJ2-1
abundance: few
CDR3nt: TGTGCCAGCAGCTTCCCCCCGACGGGACTAGCCAACTACAATGAGCAGTTCTTC
CDR3aa: CASSFPPTGLANYNEQFF

v_gene: TRBV7-9
d_gene: -
j_gene: TRBJ1-1
abundance: -
CDR3nt: TGTGCCAGCAGCTTAGGGGTAGCAGGGAGGGCTGAAGCTTTCTTT
CDR3aa: CASSLGVAGRAEAFF

v_gene: TRBV5-5
d_gene: -
j_gene: TRBJ2-2
abundance: -
CDR3nt: TGTGCCAGCAGCCTAGATCTCACCGGGGAGCTGTTTTTT
CDR3aa: CASSLDLTGELFF

v_gene: TRBV24-1
d_gene: -
j_gene: TRBJ2-3
abundance: few
CDR3nt: TGTGCCACCAGTGATTCTCGTGAGACAGATACGCAGTATTTT
CDR3aa: CATSDSRETDTQYF

v_gene: TRBV7-2
d_gene: -
j_gene: TRBJ2-7
abundance: -
CDR3nt: TGTGCCAGCAGCTTAGGGGGACACTTCTCCTACGAGCAGTACTTC
CDR3aa: CASSLGGHFSYEQYF

v_gene: TRBV2
d_gene: TRBD2
j_gene: TRBJ2-5
abundance: -
CDR3nt: TGTGCCAGCAGTGAACGACTAGCGGGAGGGGGATATGGGGAGACCCAGTACTTC
CDR3aa: CASSERLAGGGYGETQYF

v_gene: TRBV25-1
d_gene: -
j_gene: TRBJ2-5
abundance: once
CDR3nt: TGTGCCAGCAGTGACCCCGGACAAATACAAGAGACCCAGTACTTC
CDR3aa: CASSDPGQIQETQYF

v_gene: TRBV5-4
d_gene: TRBD1
j_gene: TRBJ2-7
abundance: -
CDR3nt: TGTGCCAGCAGCTTGGTTTCAGGGGGCTCCTACTACGAGCAGTACTTC
CDR3aa: CASSLVSGGSYYEQYF

v_gene: TRBV19
d_gene: -
j_gene: TRBJ2-5
abundance: -
CDR3nt: TGTGCCAGTAGTGGGGGGACTCTCAGCCTAGGAGAGACCCAGTACTTC
CDR3aa: CASSGGTLSLGETQYF

v_gene: TRBV28
d_gene: TRBD1
j_gene: TRBJ1-1
abundance: -
CDR3nt: TGTGCCAGCAGATCAGGGGGCTGGACTGAAGCTTTCTTT
CDR3aa: CASRSGGWTEAFF

v_gene: TRBV18
d_gene: -
j_gene: TRBJ2-4
abundance: -
CDR3nt: TGTGCCAGCTCCCCATCGGTGACAGAAAACATTCAGTACTTC
CDR3aa: CASSPSVTENIQYF

v_gene: TRBV7-8
d_gene: -
j_gene: TRBJ1-1
abundance: -
CDR3nt: TGTGCCAGCAGCTTAGTAGGGGGGAACACTGAAGCTTTCTTT
CDR3aa: CASSLVGGNTEAFF

v_gene: TRBV6-5
d_gene: -
j_gene: TRBJ1-1
abundance: -
CDR3nt: TGTGCCACCTCACAGAACACTGAAGCTTTCTTT
CDR3aa: CATSQNTEAFF

v_gene: TRBV7-8
d_gene: TRBD1
j_gene: TRBJ2-7
abundance: -
CDR3nt: TGTGCCAGCAGCCGCCGGGACAGGGGGCTCTACGAGCAGTACTTC
CDR3aa: CASSRRDRGLYEQYF

v_gene: TRBV7-9
d_gene: -
j_gene: TRBJ2-5
abundance: -
CDR3nt: TGTGCCAGCAGCCCTTTCGTCGAAGAGACCCAGTACTTC
CDR3aa: CASSPFVEETQYF

v_gene: TRBV24-1
d_gene: TRBD1
j_gene: TRBJ1-5
abundance: -
CDR3nt: TGTGCCACCAGTGACACTGGACAGGGAGGCAATCAGCCCCAGCATTTT
CDR3aa: CATSDTGQGGNQPQHF

v_gene: TRBV29-1
d_gene: TRBD1
j_gene: TRBJ2-7
abundance: -
CDR3nt: TGCAGCGTGGGACAGGTTTACGAGCAGTACTTC
CDR3aa: CSVGQVYEQYF

v_gene: TRBV29-1
d_gene: TRBD2
j_gene: TRBJ2-7
abundance: -
CDR3nt: TGCAGCGTCAAACTAGCGAAAAACTACGAGCAGTACTTC
CDR3aa: CSVKLAKNYEQYF

v_gene: TRBV12-3/TRBV12-4
d_gene: -
j_gene: TRBJ2-7
abundance: -
CDR3nt: TGTGCCAGCAGTTTAGCCTCGGGCTACGAGCAGTACTTC
CDR3aa: CASSLASGYEQYF

v_gene: TRBV11-3
d_gene: -
j_gene: TRBJ2-2
abundance: -
CDR3nt: TGTGCCAGCAGCTTAGCCTCGAGGGTACCCGGGGAGCTGTTTTTT
CDR3aa: CASSLASRVPGELFF

v_gene: TRBV11-2
d_gene: TRBD2
j_gene: TRBJ2-7
abundance: -
CDR3nt: TGTGCCAGCAGCCCCTGGACTAGCGGGGGGTCCCCACTCTACGAGCAGTACTTC
CDR3aa: CASSPWTSGGSPLYEQYF

v_gene: TRBV12-3/TRBV12-4
d_gene: -
j_gene: TRBJ2-2
abundance: -
CDR3nt: TGTGCCAGCAGTTTGTGGGGAGGCGGGGAGCTGTTTTTT
CDR3aa: CASSLWGGGELFF